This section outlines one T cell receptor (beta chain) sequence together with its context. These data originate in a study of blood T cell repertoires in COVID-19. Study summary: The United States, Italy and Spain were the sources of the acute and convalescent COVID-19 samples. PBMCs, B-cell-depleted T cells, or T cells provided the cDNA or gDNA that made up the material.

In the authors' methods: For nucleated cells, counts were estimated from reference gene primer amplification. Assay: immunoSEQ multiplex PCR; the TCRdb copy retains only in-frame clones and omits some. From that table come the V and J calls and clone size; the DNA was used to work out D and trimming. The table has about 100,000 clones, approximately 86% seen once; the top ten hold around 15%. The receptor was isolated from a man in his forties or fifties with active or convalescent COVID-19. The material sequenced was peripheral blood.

The chain's CDR3 is CASSPEGTANTEAFF. For the CDR3, the DNA is TGTGCCAGCAGCCCGGAGGGCACTGCGAACACTGAAGCTTTCTTT. V gene TRBV5-4 combines with J gene TRBJ1-1; D remains unclear. V dropped 4 bases and J dropped 1 base, with 14 bases sitting between them. The CDR3 loop spans 15 amino acids. Germline V gene lookup returns CDR1 SGHNT and CDR2 YYREEE (reference sequence).